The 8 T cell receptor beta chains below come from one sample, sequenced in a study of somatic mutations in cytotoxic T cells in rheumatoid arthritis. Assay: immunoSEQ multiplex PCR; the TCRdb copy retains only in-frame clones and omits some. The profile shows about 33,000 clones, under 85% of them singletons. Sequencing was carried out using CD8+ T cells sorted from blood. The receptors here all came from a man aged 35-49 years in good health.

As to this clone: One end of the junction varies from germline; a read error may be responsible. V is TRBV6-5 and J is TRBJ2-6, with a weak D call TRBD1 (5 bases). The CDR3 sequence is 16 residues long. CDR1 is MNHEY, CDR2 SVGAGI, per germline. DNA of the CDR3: TGTGCCAGCAGTTACGACAGCTTCTCTGAGGCCAACGTCCTGACTTTC. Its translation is CASSYDSFSEANVLTF.

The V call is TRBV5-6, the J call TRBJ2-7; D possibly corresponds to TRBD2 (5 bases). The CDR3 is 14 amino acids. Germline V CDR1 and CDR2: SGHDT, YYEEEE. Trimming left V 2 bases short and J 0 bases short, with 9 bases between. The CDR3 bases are TGTGCCAGCAGCTTCCGGGAAAACTCCTACGAGCAGTACTTC. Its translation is CASSFRENSYEQYF. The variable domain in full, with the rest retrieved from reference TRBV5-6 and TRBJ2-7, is DAGVTQSPTHLIKTRGQQVTLRCSPKSGHDTVSWYQQALGQGPQFIFQYYEEEERQRGNFPDRFSGHQFPNYSSELNVNALLLGDSALYLCASSFRENSYEQYFGPGTRLTVT.

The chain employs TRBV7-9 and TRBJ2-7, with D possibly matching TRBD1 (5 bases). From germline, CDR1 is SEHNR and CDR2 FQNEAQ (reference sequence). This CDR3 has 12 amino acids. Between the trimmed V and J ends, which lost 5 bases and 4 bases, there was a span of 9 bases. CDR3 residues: CASSRQGYEQYF. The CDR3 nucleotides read TGTGCCAGCAGCCGGCAGGGTTACGAGCAGTACTTC. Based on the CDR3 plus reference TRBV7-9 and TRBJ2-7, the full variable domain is DTGVSQNPRHKITKRGQNVTFRCDPISEHNRLYWYRQTLGQGPEFLTYFQNEAQLEKSRLLSDRFSAERPKGSFSTLEIQRTEQGDSAMYLCASSRQGYEQYFGPGTRLTVT.

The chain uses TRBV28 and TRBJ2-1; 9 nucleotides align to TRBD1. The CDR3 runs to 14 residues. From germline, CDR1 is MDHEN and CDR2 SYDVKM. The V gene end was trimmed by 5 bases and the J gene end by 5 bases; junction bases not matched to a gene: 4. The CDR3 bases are TGTGCCAGCAGTCCCAGGGACAGGGACAATGAGCAGTTCTTC. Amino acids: CASSPRDRDNEQFF. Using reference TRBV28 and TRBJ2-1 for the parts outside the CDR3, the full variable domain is DVKVTQSSRYLVKRTGEKVFLECVQDMDHENMFWYRQDPGLGLRLIYFSYDVKMKEKGDIPEGYSVSREKKERFSLILESASTNQTSMYLCASSPRDRDNEQFFGPGTRLTVL.

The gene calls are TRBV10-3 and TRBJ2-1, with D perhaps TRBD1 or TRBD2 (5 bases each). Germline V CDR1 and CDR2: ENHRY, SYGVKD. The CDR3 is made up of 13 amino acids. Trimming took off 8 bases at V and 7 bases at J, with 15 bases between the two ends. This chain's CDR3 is CAIPGRVSNEQFF. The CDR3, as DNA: TGTGCCATCCCAGGGAGAGTTTCTAATGAGCAGTTCTTC.

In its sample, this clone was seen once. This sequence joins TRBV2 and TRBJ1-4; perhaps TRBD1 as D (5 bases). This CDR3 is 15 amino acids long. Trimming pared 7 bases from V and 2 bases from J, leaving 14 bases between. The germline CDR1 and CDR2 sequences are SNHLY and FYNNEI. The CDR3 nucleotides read TGTGCCAGCAATAAAGGGACGGTTACTAATGAAAAACTGTTTTTT. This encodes CASNKGTVTNEKLFF.

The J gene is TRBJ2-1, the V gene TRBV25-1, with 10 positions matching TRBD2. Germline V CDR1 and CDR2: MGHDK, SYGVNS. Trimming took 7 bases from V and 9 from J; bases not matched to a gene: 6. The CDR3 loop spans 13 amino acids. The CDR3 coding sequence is TGTGCCAGCACCCTAGCGGGAGAGTTTGAGCAGTTCTTC. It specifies CASTLAGEFEQFF.

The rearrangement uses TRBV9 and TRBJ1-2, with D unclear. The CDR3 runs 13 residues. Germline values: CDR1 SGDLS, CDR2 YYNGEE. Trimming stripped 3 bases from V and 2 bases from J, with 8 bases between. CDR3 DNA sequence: TGTGCCAGCAGCGGCGAAACCAACTATGGCTACACCTTC. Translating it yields CASSGETNYGYTF.